This T cell receptor (beta chain) was captured in a study of blood T cell repertoires in COVID-19 (TCRdb year 2020). Regarding the research as a whole: The collaborator samples originated in the United States, Italy and Spain and spanned the acute and convalescent phases of COVID-19. The prospective study material was composed of cDNA or gDNA derived from T cells, B-cell-depleted T cells, or PBMCs. The dataset comprised deeply sampled blood TCRbeta repertoires from subjects exposed to, actively infected with, or recovered from COVID-19. A freely available public database, intended as a resource for researchers studying the immune response to SARS-CoV-2, is where the repertoires were released. The samples were drawn from the first 160 participants of the ongoing ImmuneRACE study and from 1,254 subjects provided by 6 global collaborators. Sample metadata almost always included a de-identified subject ID, COVID-19 status, age in years and sex. Where HLA class I and class II types were available, the types were taken from metadata supplied by the sample provider, not from assay-based typing. Study-wide conclusions, independent of this receptor: How much clinical and demographic metadata was included differed by source and by participant, and the metadata was provided uncurated.

The CDR3 covers 13 residues, taking in both the cysteine and the phenylalanine. Only CDR3 DNA is held: 39 bases, read in frame from base 1. At the junction V is shortened by 5 bases and J by 4 bases, with 11 bases in between. The collaborating institutions used their own protocols to collect whole blood in K2EDTA tubes. For TCRbeta analysis, collaborator samples were shipped as frozen whole blood, as isolated PBMCs, or as DNA extracted from either sample type. The immunoSEQ Assay, a bias-controlled multiplex PCR, was used to amplify TCRbeta CDR3 regions from genomic DNA. Regarding the original processing steps: The number of nucleated cells in each sample was estimated from the amplification of reference gene primers within the assay. Sequence reads were collapsed and filtered to measure the absolute abundance of every unique TCRbeta CDR3 rearrangement. Productive Simpson clonality was computed per sample as the square root of Simpson's diversity index over productive rearrangements. TCRdb took this table from immuneACCESS and kept in-frame rearrangements with V and J called. Such tables lack part of the clones; where checked against another copy, unresolved V genes explain under half of the gap, and the rest is unexplained. The V and J calls and clone size were taken over from that table, and D and trimming were inferred from the DNA. This sample comprises some 80,000 clones, around 81% of them detected only once. Jointly, the top ten make up 44% of the sample.

A remark on this clone: No antigen is known for it. No base-level quality is on record; no much larger clone is a single base apart.

The source material was peripheral blood. The chain was built from TRBV12-3 or TRBV12-4 and TRBJ1-2; possibly the D gene is TRBD1, per 6 matching bases. The receptor's source is a man at least 80 years old with acute or convalescent COVID-19. The CDR3: CASSNGQTYGYTF. The DNA is as follows: TGTGCCAGCAGTAATGGACAGACCTATGGCTACACCTTC.